This TCR beta chain stems from a study of OX40 agonist ivuxolimab in advanced cancers. Regarding the complete study: Ivuxolimab was a fully human IgG2 agonistic monoclonal antibody targeting the costimulatory receptor OX40 (CD134). Intravenous ivuxolimab was administered to patients every 2 weeks at six dose levels: 0.01, 0.1, 0.3, 1.5, 3 and 10 mg/kg. Peripheral TCRbeta sequencing was intended to test whether TCR sequence diversity was altered and clonal T-cell expansion was caused by ivuxolimab. Of the approximately 50 patients in dose escalation, 19 had hepatocellular carcinoma, around 15 had melanoma, 9 had renal cell carcinoma and 9 had head and neck cancer. A male proportion of roughly 80% and a mean age of 60 years, ranging from roughly 23 to 80, were recorded for the dose-escalation cohort. Partial responses were achieved by three dose-escalation patients, of whom one had hepatocellular carcinoma and two had cutaneous melanoma. The paper covers the monotherapy dose-escalation part of the phase I ivuxolimab trial, which included N ≈ 52 patients. Patients were allowed to have had prior anti-PD-1, anti-PD-L1 or anti-CTLA-4 therapy, and around 43% of the dose-escalation patients had been treated with checkpoint inhibitors. Summary of the overall study and its limitations: Low levels of normalized T-cell clonal expansion were also seen in some nonresponding patients. Partial responders in the 0.1-3.0 mg/kg groups had among the lowest normalized peripheral clonal expansion, especially among CD8+ T cells. Clonal expansion of both CD4+ and CD8+ blood T cells was observed from baseline to week 6 at doses 0.1 to 3.0 mg/kg. The antigen specificity of the peripheral T cells that underwent clonal expansion was not determined. On average, CD8+ T cells showed more expanded clones than CD4+ T cells after ivuxolimab.

Including cysteine and phenylalanine, the CDR3 has 14 amino acids. Here the CDR3 DNA is all that survives: 42 bases in frame from base 1. The germline V gene (reference sequence) gives CDR1 as MNHEY and CDR2 as SMNVEV. V is cut by 3 bases and J by 9 bases, and the space between the germline ends is 12 bases. Genomic DNA was isolated from the sorted cells so that the TCRbeta CDR3 region could be sequenced. The immunoSEQ Assay was used to sequence the TCRbeta CDR3 regions. TCRdb mirrors the immuneACCESS table, restricted to in-frame sequences. Some clones are absent from its copies; in checked studies, under half trace to an unresolved V gene, and the reason for the others is unknown. The sample table holds roughly 80,000 clones, of which approximately 86% were seen once. The ten largest clones take up under 2.5% of the sample. The trial excluded patients who had a history of autoimmune disease or who were on systemic immunosuppression. In every dose cohort, peripheral blood was drawn for TCR sequencing at baseline, cycle 4 day 1, and cycle 7 day 1. The samples were drawn from a first-in-human, open-label, multicenter phase I dose-escalation trial of ivuxolimab. Adults with locally advanced or metastatic melanoma, renal cell carcinoma, hepatocellular carcinoma or head and neck squamous cell carcinoma were enrolled in the trial. Before TCR sequencing, CD4+ T cells and CD8+ T cells from peripheral blood were sorted into separate populations.

On this clone: Its specific antigen is unknown. Within one base of it there is no much larger clone, and no base qualities were kept.

The sample here was CD4+ or CD8+ T cells sorted from blood, taken in a trial of the OX40 agonist ivuxolimab. The V and J segments used are TRBV27 and TRBJ1-6; no D gene is confidently identified. This TCR was recovered from an adult with an advanced solid tumor such as melanoma, head and neck, liver or kidney cancer. The CDR3 corresponds to CASSLNRIRSPLHF. DNA sequence: TGTGCCAGCAGTTTGAACCGAATCCGTTCACCCCTCCACTTT.